A selection of T cell receptor beta chains follows, all from one sample in a study of response to subunit inactivated influenza vaccine. From the RT-PCR reads, TCRdb called clonotypes with MiXCR, one entry per CDR3 protein. The repertoire has hundreds of thousands of distinct CDR3 sequences, 20% to 25% of them found once; the top ten carry about a tenth. The sequencing here drew on PBMCs from blood, taken 21 months after vaccination. The receptors derive from a man between 50 and 69 years old who received an inactivated influenza vaccine. The CDR3 runs from the conserved cysteine through the conserved F or W.

J: TRBJ1-1; V: TRBV4-3; CDR3: CASSQDFGNTEAFF
J: TRBJ1-1; V: TRBV5-5; CDR3: CASSVIGAGGAFF
J: TRBJ2-5; V: TRBV7-8; CDR3: CASSLAQAYQETQYF
J: TRBJ2-7; V: TRBV10-3; CDR3: CAISDPLAGVHEQYF
J: TRBJ1-1; V: TRBV7-2; CDR3: CASSPNYGNTEAFF
J: TRBJ1-1; V: TRBV14; CDR3: CASSQDRREEAFF
J: TRBJ2-6; V: TRBV28; CDR3: CASGTGTGSSGANVLTF
J: TRBJ2-1; V: TRBV7-8; CDR3: CASSLALGGVVFF
J: TRBJ2-2; V: TRBV11-2; CDR3: CASSSGLAGGQNTGEPFF
J: TRBJ1-5; V: TRBV10-1; CDR3: CASSDFNQPQHF
J: TRBJ1-1; V: TRBV18; CDR3: CASSPNQGSMNTEAFF
J: TRBJ2-7; V: TRBV6-1; CDR3: CASSEVFRSLSNEQYF
J: TRBJ2-2; V: TRBV19; CDR3: CASSPLGTGSTGELFF
J: TRBJ1-5; V: TRBV20-1; CDR3: CSASPRFNQPQHF
J: TRBJ1-2; V: TRBV7-9; CDR3: CASSFAGGYGYTF
J: TRBJ1-2; V: TRBV5-4; CDR3: CASSSDGYGYTF